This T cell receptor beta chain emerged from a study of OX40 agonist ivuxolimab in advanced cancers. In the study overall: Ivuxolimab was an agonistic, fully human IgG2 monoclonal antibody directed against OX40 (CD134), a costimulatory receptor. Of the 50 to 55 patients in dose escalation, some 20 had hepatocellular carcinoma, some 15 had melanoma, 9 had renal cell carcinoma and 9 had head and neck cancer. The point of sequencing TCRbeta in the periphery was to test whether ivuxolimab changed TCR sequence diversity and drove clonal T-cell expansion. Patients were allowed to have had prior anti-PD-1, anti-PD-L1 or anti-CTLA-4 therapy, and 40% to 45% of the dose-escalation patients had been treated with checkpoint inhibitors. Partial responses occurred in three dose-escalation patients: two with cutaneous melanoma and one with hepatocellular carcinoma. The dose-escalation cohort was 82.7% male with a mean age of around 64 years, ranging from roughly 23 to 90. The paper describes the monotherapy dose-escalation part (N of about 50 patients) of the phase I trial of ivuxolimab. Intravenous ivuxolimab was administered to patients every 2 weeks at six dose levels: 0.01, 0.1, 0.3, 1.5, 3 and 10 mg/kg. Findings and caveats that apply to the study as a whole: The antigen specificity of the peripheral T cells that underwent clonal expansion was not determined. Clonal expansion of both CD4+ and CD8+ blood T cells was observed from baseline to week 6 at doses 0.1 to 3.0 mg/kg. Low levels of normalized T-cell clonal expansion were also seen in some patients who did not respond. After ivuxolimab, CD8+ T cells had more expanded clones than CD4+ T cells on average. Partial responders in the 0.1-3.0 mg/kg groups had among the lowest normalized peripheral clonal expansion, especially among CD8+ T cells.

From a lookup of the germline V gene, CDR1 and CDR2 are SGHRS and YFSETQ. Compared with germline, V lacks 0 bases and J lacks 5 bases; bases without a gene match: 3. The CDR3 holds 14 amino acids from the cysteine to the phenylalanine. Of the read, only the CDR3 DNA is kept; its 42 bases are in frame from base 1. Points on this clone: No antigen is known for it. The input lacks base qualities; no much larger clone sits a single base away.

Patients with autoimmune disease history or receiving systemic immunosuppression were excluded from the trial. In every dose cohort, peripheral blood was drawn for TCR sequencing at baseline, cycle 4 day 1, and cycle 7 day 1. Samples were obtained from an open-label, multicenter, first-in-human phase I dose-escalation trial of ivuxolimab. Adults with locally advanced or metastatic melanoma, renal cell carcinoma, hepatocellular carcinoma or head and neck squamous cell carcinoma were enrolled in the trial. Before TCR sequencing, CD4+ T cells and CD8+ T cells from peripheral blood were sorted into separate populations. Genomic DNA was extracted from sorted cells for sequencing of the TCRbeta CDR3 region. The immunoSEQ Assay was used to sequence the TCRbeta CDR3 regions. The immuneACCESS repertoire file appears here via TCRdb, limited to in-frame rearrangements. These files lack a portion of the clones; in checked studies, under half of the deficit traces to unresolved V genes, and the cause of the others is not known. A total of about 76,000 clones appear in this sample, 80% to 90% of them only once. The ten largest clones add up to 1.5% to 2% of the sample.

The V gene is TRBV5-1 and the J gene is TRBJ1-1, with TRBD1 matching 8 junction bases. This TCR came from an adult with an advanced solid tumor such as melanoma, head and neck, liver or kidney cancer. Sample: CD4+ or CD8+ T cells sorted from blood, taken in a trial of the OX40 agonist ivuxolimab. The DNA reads TGCGCCAGCAGCTTGGCAGGACAGGGTACTGAAGCTTTCTTT. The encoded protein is CASSLAGQGTEAFF.